This TCR beta chain was sequenced for a study of cytomegalovirus exposure and HLA in healthy donors. Overall study results and limits: Looking again later, the authors saw that most CMV-associated TCR beta chains seemed HLA-restricted. The study designated 150 to 200 TCR beta chains cytomegalovirus-associated.

For this clone: What it recognizes is unknown.

This CDR3 comprises 15 residues. From germline, CDR1 is MNHEY and CDR2 SMNVEV (reference sequence). With V trimmed by 3 bases and J by 9 bases, 6 bases remained unmatched. The PCR contained 60 Vbeta and 13 Jbeta primers. Libraries were prepared by immunoSEQ multiplex PCR; TCRdb keeps only in-frame clonotypes and omits some of them. Recorded for this sample: 200,000 to 250,000 clones. The chain recombines TRBV27 with TRBJ2-1; the match to TRBD2 covers 12 bases. The receptor was isolated from a woman aged 25-40 years in good health and CMV-seropositive. What was sequenced was PBMCs. The CDR3 DNA reads as TGTGCCAGCAGTTTGGGGCTAGCGGGAGGGGGTGAGCAGTTCTTC. It is translated as CASSLGLAGGGEQFF.